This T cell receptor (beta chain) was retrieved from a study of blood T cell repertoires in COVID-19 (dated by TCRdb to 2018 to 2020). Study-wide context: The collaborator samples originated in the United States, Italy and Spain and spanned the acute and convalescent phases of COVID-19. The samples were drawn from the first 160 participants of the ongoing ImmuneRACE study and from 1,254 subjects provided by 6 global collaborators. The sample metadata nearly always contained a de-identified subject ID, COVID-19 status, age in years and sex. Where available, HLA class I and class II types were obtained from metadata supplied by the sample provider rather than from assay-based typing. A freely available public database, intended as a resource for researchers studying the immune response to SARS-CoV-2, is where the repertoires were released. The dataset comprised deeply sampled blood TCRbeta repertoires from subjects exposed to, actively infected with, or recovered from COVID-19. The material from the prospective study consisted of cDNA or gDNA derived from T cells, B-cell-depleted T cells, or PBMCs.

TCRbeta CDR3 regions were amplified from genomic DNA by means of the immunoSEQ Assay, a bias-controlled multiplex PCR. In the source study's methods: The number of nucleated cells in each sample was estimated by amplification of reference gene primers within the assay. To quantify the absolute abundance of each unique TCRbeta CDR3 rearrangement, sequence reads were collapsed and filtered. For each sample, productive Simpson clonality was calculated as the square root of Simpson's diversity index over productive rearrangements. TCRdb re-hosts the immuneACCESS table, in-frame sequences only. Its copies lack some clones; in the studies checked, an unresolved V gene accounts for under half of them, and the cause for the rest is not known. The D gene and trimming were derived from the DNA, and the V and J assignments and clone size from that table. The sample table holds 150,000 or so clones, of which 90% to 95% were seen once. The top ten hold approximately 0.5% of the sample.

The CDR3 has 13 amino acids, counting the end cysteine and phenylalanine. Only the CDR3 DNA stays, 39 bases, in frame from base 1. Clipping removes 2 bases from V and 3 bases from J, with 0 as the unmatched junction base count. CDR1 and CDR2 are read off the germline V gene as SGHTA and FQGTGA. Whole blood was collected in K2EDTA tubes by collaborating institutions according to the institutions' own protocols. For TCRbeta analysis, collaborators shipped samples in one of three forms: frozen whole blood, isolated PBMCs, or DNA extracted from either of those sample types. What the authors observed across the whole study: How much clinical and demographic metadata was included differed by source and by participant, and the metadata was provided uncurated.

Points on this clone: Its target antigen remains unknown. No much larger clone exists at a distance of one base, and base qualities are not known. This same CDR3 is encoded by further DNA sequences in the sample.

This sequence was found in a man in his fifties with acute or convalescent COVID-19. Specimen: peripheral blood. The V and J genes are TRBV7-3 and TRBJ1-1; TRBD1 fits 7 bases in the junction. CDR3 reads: CASSLQGDTEAFF. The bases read TGTGCCAGCAGCTTACAGGGGGACACTGAAGCTTTCTTT.